This T cell receptor (beta chain) appears in the sequencing data of a study of T cell responses to AZD1222 COVID-19 vaccine. A word on this clone: Its antigen remains unidentified.

TCRdb's copy holds only in-frame clones and misses some; the assay was immunoSEQ multiplex PCR. Of 150,000 or so clones in the sample, 80% to 95% were seen once. Study-level results: Reports say nearly half of spike-specific TCRs go after unmutated variant regions. Donors, mostly white British, included more females; clonal diversity was possibly underestimated.

V gave up 0 bases and J gave up 1 base, with 8 bases separating them. The CDR3 is 15 amino acids. CDR1 is SGHVS, CDR2 FNYEAQ, per germline. Sequencing was performed on peripheral blood, taken 28 days after the second AZD1222 dose. The chain recombines TRBV7-6 with TRBJ2-3; D perhaps matches TRBD1 (6 bases). The source of this sequence is an adult who received the AZD1222 COVID-19 vaccine. The CDR3 sequence is CASSLAGARTDTQYF. The CDR3 bases are TGTGCCAGCAGCTTAGCGGGGGCGCGCACAGATACGCAGTATTTT.